Only one count was recorded for the clone carrying this T cell receptor beta chain. The antigen remains undetermined. The data belong to a study of Ad26.COV2.S vaccination and SARS-CoV-2 variants. Study-level information: Donor was in the COV1001 Ad26.COV2.S trial arm. Ad26.COV2.S given intramuscularly, once or twice 56 days apart.

General observations from the study: Marked by substantial breadth, spike-specific CD8+ and CD4+ T cell responses were reportedly seen after vaccination.

The treatment was: some 19 received Ad26.COV2.S at low or high dose, single or two shots; several received placebo; per-sample allocation not given. The samples date from day 63 after the first vaccine or placebo injection. The CDR3 contains 16 residues. Germline V gene lookup returns CDR1 ENHRY and CDR2 SYGVKD. The trim removed 3 bases at V and 2 bases at J, leaving 10 bases unmatched. Only in-frame clones appear in the TCRdb table, and some are missing; sequencing was by immunoSEQ multiplex PCR. The table shows about 350,000 clones, with about 88% occurring only once. The chain uses TRBV10-3 and TRBJ2-7, with 7 bases fitting TRBD2. The sequence was obtained from a person between 18 and 65 years old who received the Ad26.COV2.S COVID-19 vaccine or a placebo. This material consisted of peripheral blood, taken in a trial of Ad26.COV2.S vaccine versus placebo. CDR3 loop: CAISDALGGSTYEQYF. CDR3 sequence (DNA): TGTGCCATCAGTGATGCGTTGGGGGGGTCTACCTACGAGCAGTACTTC.